This T cell receptor (beta chain) was retrieved from a study of T cell clones after liver transplantation (dated by TCRdb to the late 2010s). For context, the study as a whole: ITN030ST, the source of the samples, was a randomized trial that attempted immunosuppression withdrawal within 2 years of liver transplantation. After a pre-transplant mixed lymphocyte reaction, TCRbeta sequencing was used to pinpoint donor-reactive T cell clones, which were subsequently tracked in post-transplant blood. Blood samples were collected pre-transplant, then pre-randomization ahead of withdrawal, and finally post-randomization once withdrawal had either been completed or failed. Of the 8 liver transplant recipients making up the studied cohort, 3 were classified as tolerant and 5 as non-tolerant. The subjects received no induction therapy and were kept on standard immunosuppression until randomization at 12-24 months post-transplant. Tolerance was defined as complete withdrawal of immunosuppression for at least one year without a rise in liver enzymes beyond twice the upper limit of normal. Three of the eight recipients were HCV-positive; the others were transplanted for non-autoimmune, non-viral indications. Third party-reactive TCRbeta sequences from pre-transplant MLRs were also identified as an antigen-independent comparator for donor-reactive sequences.

Thawed unstimulated PBMCs were stained for CD3, CD4 and CD8 and FACS-sorted into CD3+CD4+ and CD3+CD8+ populations. All 8 studied subjects were randomized to withdrawal of immunosuppression. The Qiagen DNeasy Blood and Tissue Kit was used to isolate genomic DNA. High-throughput TCRbeta CDR3 sequencing of frozen genomic DNA was performed by immunoSEQ, with PCR amplification, mapping, bias correction and internal controls included. As for how the authors treated the data: Only productive rearrangements were retained, with each unique TCRbeta sequence defined by its CDR3 nucleotide sequence together with its V and J gene. For a sequence to be called donor-reactive, it needed a frequency of at least 0.01% and at least 5-fold expansion in CFSE-low cells compared with unstimulated pre-transplant cells. To ensure at least 90% detection power, minimum frequency thresholds were set for each subject based on that subject's lowest-template unstimulated sample. Jensen-Shannon divergence between the top 1000 TCRbeta sequences post-transplant and pre-transplant was used to measure repertoire turnover. Changes in detection of donor-reactive sequences were assessed with two-sided Fisher's exact tests. In TCRdb, the immuneACCESS table is reduced to in-frame sequences with V and J assigned. These tables do not hold every clone; where another copy was compared, an unresolved V gene accounts for under half, and the others remain unexplained. That table supplies the V and J calls and clone size; D and trimming were determined from the DNA. Across this sample there are roughly 80,000 clones, with less than 90% seen only once. The ten largest clones represent roughly 3% of the sample.

The research as a whole found: Conclusions were preliminary, limited by small, heterogeneous patient numbers and non-standardized post-transplant time points. In most of the 8 subjects, circulating donor-reactive CD4 TCRbeta sequences decreased significantly after transplant, regardless of tolerance or HCV status. After accounting for repertoire turnover, donor-reactive detection was significantly reduced in 7 of 8 subjects for CD4 and 8 of 8 for CD8. Because allograft tissue specimens were not available, migration of donor-reactive T cells into the graft, rather than deletion, may have occurred. In two subjects, low numbers of available donor cells limited the measurable donor-reactive repertoire. Donor-reactive sequences declined more than third party-reactive ones, suggesting partial antigen-specific deletion unrelated to withdrawal success.

The CDR3 has 14 amino acids, counting the end cysteine and phenylalanine. Of the read, only the CDR3 DNA is kept; its 42 bases are in frame from base 1. V lost 11 bases and J lost 0 bases, and the count of bases not matched to a germline gene is 6. CDR1 SNHLY and CDR2 FYNNEI were looked up in the germline V gene. Turning to this clone: The clone's antigen remains unknown. No much larger clonotype is one base removed from it; base qualities were not supplied.

The input for sequencing was CD4+ T cells from blood, taken at the 22-month timepoint. The chain is made from TRBV2 and TRBJ1-2; TRBD1 fits 10 bases in the junction. The sequence was obtained from a human patient who received a liver transplant. In transplant recipients, some T cells may be of donor rather than host origin. The sequenced DNA: TGTGCCGGGACAGGGGTGAATTCTAACTATGGCTACACCTTC. It encodes CAGTGVNSNYGYTF.